Below are 18 T cell receptor beta chains sequenced from a single sample in a study of blood T cell repertoires in COVID-19. This table comes from immunoSEQ multiplex PCR, and its TCRdb copy is limited to in-frame clones, with some not included. The table has some 220,000 clones, 80% to 90% seen once. Sample: peripheral blood. These TCRs come from a man aged 45-65 years with active or convalescent COVID-19.

J is TRBJ1-5 and V is TRBV2; the match to TRBD1 covers 9 bases. Trimming at V came to 3 bases and at J to 2 bases, leaving 2 bases not matched to a gene. CDR3 length equals 15 residues. In germline, CDR1 is SNHLY, CDR2 FYNNEI. CDR3 region: CASSEDRGRNQPQHF. The CDR3 DNA sequence: TGTGCCAGCAGTGAGGACAGGGGCCGCAATCAGCCCCAGCATTTT. The full variable domain, in which reference TRBV2 and TRBJ1-5 provide the parts outside the CDR3, is EPEVTQTPSHQVTQMGQEVILRCVPISNHLYFYWYRQILGQKVEFLVSFYNNEISEKSEIFDDQFSVERPDGSNFTLKIRSTKLEDSAMYFCASSEDRGRNQPQHFGDGTRLSIL.

This clone has ten or more counts. The chain is built from TRBV6-1 and TRBJ2-1, with D maybe TRBD1 (5 bases). This CDR3 region has 13 residues. The germline V gene has CDR1 MNHNS and CDR2 SASEGT. Trimming removed 2 bases from V and 7 bases from J, with 9 bases in between. CDR3 loop: CASSERGLNEQFF. CDR3 nucleotide sequence: TGTGCCAGCAGTGAAAGGGGATTAAATGAGCAGTTCTTC.

The gene calls are TRBV4-2 and TRBJ1-6, with D tentatively TRBD1 (6 bases). The V and J ends lost 1 base and 7 bases respectively, with 11 bases between them. The CDR3 loop spans 15 amino acids. Germline lookup yields CDR1 LGHNA and CDR2 YNFKEQ. CDR3 sequence reads: CASSQVSRGNSPLHF. The DNA for the CDR3 is TGTGCCAGCAGCCAAGTTTCTAGGGGGAATTCACCCCTCCACTTT.

The V gene is TRBV6-5, the J gene TRBJ1-5; D is perhaps TRBD1 (5 bases). Looked up from germline, CDR1 is MNHEY and CDR2 is SVGAGI. The CDR3 runs 16 residues. The germline V and J ends were trimmed by 0 bases and 7 bases, with 16 bases remaining between them. The CDR3 DNA follows: TGTGCCAGCAGTTACTCGTGGGGGGTGGAAGGCCAGCCCCAGCATTTT. Its protein is CASSYSWGVEGQPQHF.

The V and J genes are TRBV6-2 or TRBV6-3 and TRBJ2-3, with 8 bases matching TRBD1. This CDR3 region has 17 residues. V lost 6 bases and J lost 2; bases outside the gene matches: 13. Germline V lookup: CDR1 MNHEY, CDR2 SVGEGT. The CDR3 DNA reads as TGTGCCAGCAGCCCCCGGGACAGGTTTTCTTTCACAGATACGCAGTATTTT. It specifies CASSPRDRFSFTDTQYF.

This clone was seen just once. This sequence joins TRBV28 and TRBJ2-7; TRBD2 matches at 10 bases. Per germline, CDR1 MDHEN and CDR2 SYDVKM. This CDR3 contains 15 residues. Unmatched junction bases numbered 10, after V lost 5 bases and J lost 6 bases. In DNA form, the CDR3 reads TGTGCCAGCAGTCCCTCTAGCGGGGGCCTCTTCGAGCAGTACTTC. This gives the protein CASSPSSGGLFEQYF.

This clone was picked up a small number of times. The gene calls are TRBV24-1 and TRBJ1-2; the D is unclear. V was pared by 2 bases and J by 4 bases, with 13 bases between. CDR3 length equals 15 residues. The germline V gene has CDR1 KGHDR and CDR2 SFDVKD. CDR3 coding DNA: TGTGCCACCAGTGATTCGTCCGGGAGACGCTATGGCTACACCTTC. Translation gives CATSDSSGRRYGYTF.

The table lists this clone with many counts. This chain uses TRBV19 with TRBJ1-1, with 7 bases identical to TRBD1. V shed 9 bases, J shed 5 bases, and the junction held 9 bases outside the gene matches. This CDR3 comprises 13 residues. The V gene's germline CDR1 is LNHDA and CDR2 SQIVND (reference sequence). In DNA, the CDR3 is TGTGCCAGCGCCTTGACAGGGCGTACTGAAGCTTTCTTT. Protein product: CASALTGRTEAFF.

The rearrangement joins TRBV5-5 to TRBJ1-5; the D gene is possibly TRBD1 (5 bases). V was shortened by 0 bases and J by 0 bases, with 10 bases between the two germline ends. Germline CDR1 is SGHKS and CDR2 is YYEKEE (reference sequence). This CDR3 region has 16 residues. Here the CDR3 DNA reads TGTGCCAGCAGCTTGGAGACAGCCACTAGCAATCAGCCCCAGCATTTT. Its translation: CASSLETATSNQPQHF.

The chain is built from TRBV2 and TRBJ2-3, with 8 bases identical to TRBD1. The CDR3 covers 16 residues. In germline, CDR1 is SNHLY, CDR2 FYNNEI. The J segment lost 2 bases and the V segment lost 5 bases, leaving 9 bases of the junction unmatched. CDR3 protein: CASSRRRGPPTDTQYF. The CDR3 DNA follows: TGTGCCAGCAGTAGACGCAGGGGGCCCCCCACAGATACGCAGTATTTT.

This chain joins TRBV28 and TRBJ1-6, with 9 bases identical to TRBD1. V lost 5 bases to trimming and J lost 8 bases; unmatched junction nucleotides: 13. The germline gives CDR1 MDHEN, CDR2 SYDVKM. The CDR3 is 17 amino acids. The CDR3 DNA sequence: TGTGCCAGCAGTGGACCACAGGGGGCGCTTCCGTATTCACCCCTCCACTTT. It is translated as CASSGPQGALPYSPLHF.

The V call is TRBV6-5, the J call TRBJ1-4; D might be TRBD1 (5 bases). CDR1 is MNHEY, CDR2 SVGAGI, per germline. Trimming left V 1 base short and J 6 bases short, with 12 bases between. This CDR3 contains 15 residues. The CDR3 DNA is TGTGCCAGCAGTTACTGGGGGAGGGCCGATGAAAAACTGTTTTTT. As protein: CASSYWGRADEKLFF.

The chain uses TRBV5-1 and TRBJ2-5; weak D call: TRBD1 (5 bases). The germline V gene encodes CDR1 SGHRS and CDR2 YFSETQ. This CDR3 spans 15 amino acids. Trimming cost V 1 base and J 3 bases, with 13 bases left between them. The CDR3 DNA is TGCGCCAGCAGCTTGACAGGCTGGGTGGAAGAGACCCAGTACTTC. It yields the protein CASSLTGWVEETQYF.

The chain uses TRBV6-2 or TRBV6-3 and TRBJ2-3, with 9 positions matching TRBD1. There are 16 residues in the CDR3. V shed 2 bases, J shed 3 bases, and the junction held 6 bases outside the gene matches. Per germline, CDR1 MNHEY and CDR2 SVGEGT. The CDR3 is CASSYRDRVRTDTQYF. Here the CDR3 DNA reads TGTGCCAGCAGTTACCGGGACAGGGTCAGGACAGATACGCAGTATTTT.

The chain links TRBV6-2 or TRBV6-3 to TRBJ1-2, with TRBD1 identical over 7 bases. Germline CDR1 reads MNHEY; CDR2 reads SVGEGT. Losses at the gene ends were 2 bases for V and 2 bases for J; bases not matched to a gene: 8. This CDR3 spans 16 amino acids. As DNA, the CDR3 is TGTGCCAGCAGTTACGGGCGCAGGGGGAGCAACTATGGCTACACCTTC. This codes for CASSYGRRGSNYGYTF.

This sequence joins TRBV19 and TRBJ1-2, with a tentative D call TRBD1 (5 bases). CDR1 and CDR2 (germline): LNHDA, SQIVND (reference sequence). Trimming removed 4 bases at V and 7 bases at J, with 13 bases between. This CDR3 has 13 residues. The CDR3 loop is CASSRGQGSGYTF. CDR3 coding DNA: TGTGCCAGTAGTAGAGGCCAGGGCAGTGGCTACACCTTC.

This chain joins TRBV24-1 and TRBJ2-3; D might be TRBD1 (6 bases). This CDR3 has 14 amino acids. The V gene lost 4 bases and the J gene lost 4 bases, with 11 bases spanning the gap. In germline, CDR1 is KGHDR, CDR2 SFDVKD. The CDR3 nucleotides are TGTGCCACCAGTGAGTACAGGGACGCAGATACGCAGTATTTT. Protein: CATSEYRDADTQYF.

The chain couples TRBV7-2 to TRBJ2-5; a possible D gene is TRBD2 (7 bases). Germline assignment: CDR1 SGHTA and CDR2 FQGNSA. CDR3 length: 17 amino acids. Deletions cut 0 bases from V and 0 bases from J, with 14 bases between. Written as DNA, the CDR3 is TGTGCCAGCAGCTTAGCGCGGGGGCGGACATACCAAGAGACCCAGTACTTC. Translation gives CASSLARGRTYQETQYF.